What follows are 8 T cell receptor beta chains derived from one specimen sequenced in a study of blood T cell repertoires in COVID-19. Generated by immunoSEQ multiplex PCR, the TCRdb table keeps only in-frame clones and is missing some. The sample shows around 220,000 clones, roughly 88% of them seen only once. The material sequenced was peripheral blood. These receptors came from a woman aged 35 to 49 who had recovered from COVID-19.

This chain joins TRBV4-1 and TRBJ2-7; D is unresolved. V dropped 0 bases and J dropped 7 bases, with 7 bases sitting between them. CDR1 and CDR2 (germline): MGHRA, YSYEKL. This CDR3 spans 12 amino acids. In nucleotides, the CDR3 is TGCGCCAGCAGCCAAGATAGTCGGGAGCAGTACTTC. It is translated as CASSQDSREQYF.

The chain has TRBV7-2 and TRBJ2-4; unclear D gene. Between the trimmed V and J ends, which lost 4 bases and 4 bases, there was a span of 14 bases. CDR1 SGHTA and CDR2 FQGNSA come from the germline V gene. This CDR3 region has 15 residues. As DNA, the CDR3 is TGTGCCAGCAGCTCCCGGAGTGACCTGAAAAACATTCAGTACTTC. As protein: CASSSRSDLKNIQYF.

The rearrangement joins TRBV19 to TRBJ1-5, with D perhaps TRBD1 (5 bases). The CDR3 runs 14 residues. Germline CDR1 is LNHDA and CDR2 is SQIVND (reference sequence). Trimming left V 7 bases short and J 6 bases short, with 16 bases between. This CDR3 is CASTLGGAGQPQHF. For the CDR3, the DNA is TGTGCCAGTACCTTGGGAGGGGCGGGTCAGCCCCAGCATTTT.

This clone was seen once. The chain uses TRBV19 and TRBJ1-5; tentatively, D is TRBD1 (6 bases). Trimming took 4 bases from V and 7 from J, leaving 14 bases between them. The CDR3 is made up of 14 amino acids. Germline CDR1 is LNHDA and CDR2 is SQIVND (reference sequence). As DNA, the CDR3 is TGTGCCAGTAGTAACGACAGGTTGGGGCAGCCCCAGCATTTT. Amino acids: CASSNDRLGQPQHF.

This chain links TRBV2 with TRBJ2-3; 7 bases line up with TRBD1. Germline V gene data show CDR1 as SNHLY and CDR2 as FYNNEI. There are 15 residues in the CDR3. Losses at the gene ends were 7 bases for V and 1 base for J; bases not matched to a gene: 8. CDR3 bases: TGTGCCAGCAAAAGGTTCCAGGGGGGCACAGATACGCAGTATTTT. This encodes CASKRFQGGTDTQYF.

The CDR3 coding sequence is TGTGCCAGCAGCTTAGTCCGACAGGGTGGCTCCTACGAGCAGTACTTC. Translation gives CASSLVRQGGSYEQYF. The chain uses TRBV7-8 and TRBJ2-7; TRBD1 matches 7 bases. Per the germline V gene, CDR1 is SGHVS and CDR2 is FQNEAQ. The CDR3 consists of 16 residues. J was trimmed by 0 bases and V by 1 base; bases with no gene match: 6.

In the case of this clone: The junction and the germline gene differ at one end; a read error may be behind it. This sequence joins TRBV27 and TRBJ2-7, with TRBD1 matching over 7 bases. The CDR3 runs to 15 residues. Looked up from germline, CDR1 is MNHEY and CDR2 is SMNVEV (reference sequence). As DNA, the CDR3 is TGTGCCAGCAGTCCGAACCGGGGACAGATCTACGGGCAGTACTTC. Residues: CASSPNRGQIYGQYF.

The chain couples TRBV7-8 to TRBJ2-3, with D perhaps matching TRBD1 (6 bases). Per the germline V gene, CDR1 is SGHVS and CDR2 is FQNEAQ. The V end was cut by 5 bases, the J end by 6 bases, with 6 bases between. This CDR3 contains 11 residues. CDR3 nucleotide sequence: TGTGCCAGCAGCCAGGGGGATACGCAGTATTTT. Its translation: CASSQGDTQYF.